The 7 T cell receptor beta chains presented below share a single source sample, sequenced in a study of CD8 T cells in ankylosing spondylitis. Via MiXCR, TCRdb re-called the 5' RACE reads, giving one row per CDR3 protein. The repertoire holds fewer than 550,000 distinct CDR3 sequences, roughly 5.2% seen once, with approximately 3.5% in the top ten. Their cognate antigens are unknown. The study's findings and limits: A TCR beta motif of seven or eight highly homologous variants appeared characteristic of ankylosing spondylitis blood.

Sequenced: blood, either unsorted or a sorted T cell fraction (not recorded which). The receptors were sampled from a male donor with ankylosing spondylitis.

This clonotype was counted at least ten times. The chain couples TRBV12-3 or TRBV12-4 to TRBJ2-7; D gene uncertain. The ends were cut back, 1 base at V and 7 bases at J, with 11 bases in the middle. This CDR3 contains 13 residues. CDR3 nucleotides: TGTGCCAGCAGTTTAGTCGAGCTTAGAGAGCAGTACTTC. Amino acid sequence: CASSLVELREQYF.

This clonotype has a count of ten or more. The chain has TRBV24-1 and TRBJ1-5; D not resolved. Germline CDR1 is KGHDR and CDR2 is SFDVKD. CDR3 length equals 13 residues. Trimming shortened V by 4 bases and J by 4 bases, and 7 bases separated the two germline ends. CDR3 sequence: CATSDGRNQPQHF. The DNA of the CDR3 is TGTGCCACCAGTGACGGCAGGAATCAGCCCCAGCATTTT.

The sample holds a few counts of this clonotype. The chain joins TRBV11-1 to TRBJ1-1; D gene ambiguous. This CDR3 is built from 10 residues. Deletions cut 4 bases from V and 7 bases from J, with 4 bases between. Germline V gives CDR1 SGHAT, CDR2 FQDESV (reference sequence). In DNA form, the CDR3 reads TGTGCCAGCAGCTCGGGTGAAGCTTTCTTT. Translated: CASSSGEAFF.

This chain joins TRBV29-1 and TRBJ2-1; 7 bases are a match to TRBD1. After removal of 6 bases from V and 8 bases from J, the junction contained 13 bases not matched to a gene. The CDR3 is 14 residues long. Per germline, CDR1 SQVTM and CDR2 ANQGSEA. CDR3 sequence (DNA): TGCAGCGTCATAACTAGACAGGGTTTCGATGAGCAGTTCTTC. This codes for CSVITRQGFDEQFF.

This clonotype has just a few counts. The rearrangement joins TRBV29-1 to TRBJ1-1; D is unresolved. Trimming took off 1 base at V and 6 bases at J, with 9 bases between the two ends. Germline CDR1 is SQVTM and CDR2 is ANQGSEA. CDR3 length: 12 amino acids. This CDR3 is CSVEGERPEAFF. CDR3 DNA: TGCAGCGTTGAAGGGGAACGACCTGAAGCTTTCTTT.

This clonotype showed up many times. This chain joins TRBV29-1 and TRBJ2-1, with D uncertain. The CDR3 length is 12 residues. Germline CDR1 is SQVTM and CDR2 is ANQGSEA. Trimming pared 3 bases from V and 3 bases from J, leaving 6 bases between. Here the CDR3 DNA reads TGCAGCGTTGATTCCGTCTACAATGAGCAGTTCTTC. Translated: CSVDSVYNEQFF.

This clonotype was counted ten times or more. The rearrangement joins TRBV29-1 to TRBJ2-5, with a weak D call TRBD2 (6 bases). Trimming took 6 bases from V and 5 from J, leaving 13 bases between them. There are 12 residues in the CDR3. From germline, CDR1 is SQVTM and CDR2 ANQGSEA. CDR3 sequence reads: CSVADGGETQYF. CDR3 DNA sequence: TGCAGCGTCGCGGATGGGGGGGAGACCCAGTACTTC.